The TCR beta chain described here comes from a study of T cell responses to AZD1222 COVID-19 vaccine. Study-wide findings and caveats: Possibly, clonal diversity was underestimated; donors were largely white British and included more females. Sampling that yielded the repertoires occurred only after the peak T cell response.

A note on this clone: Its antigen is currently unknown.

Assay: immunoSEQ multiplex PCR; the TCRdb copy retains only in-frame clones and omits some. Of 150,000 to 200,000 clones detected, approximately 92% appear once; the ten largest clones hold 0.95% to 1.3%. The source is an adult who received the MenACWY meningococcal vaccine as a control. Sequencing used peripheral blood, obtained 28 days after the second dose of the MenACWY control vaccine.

The CDR3 region has the DNA TGTGCCAGCTCACAATCTACAGGGGGCGGGGAGACCCAGTACTTC. Amino acids: CASSQSTGGGETQYF. The rearrangement links TRBV18 to TRBJ2-5; TRBD1 aligns across 9 bases. This CDR3 contains 15 residues. The germline V gene has CDR1 KGHSH and CDR2 LQKENI. The junction had 8 bases not matched to a gene; V was cut back by 4 bases and J by 5 bases.